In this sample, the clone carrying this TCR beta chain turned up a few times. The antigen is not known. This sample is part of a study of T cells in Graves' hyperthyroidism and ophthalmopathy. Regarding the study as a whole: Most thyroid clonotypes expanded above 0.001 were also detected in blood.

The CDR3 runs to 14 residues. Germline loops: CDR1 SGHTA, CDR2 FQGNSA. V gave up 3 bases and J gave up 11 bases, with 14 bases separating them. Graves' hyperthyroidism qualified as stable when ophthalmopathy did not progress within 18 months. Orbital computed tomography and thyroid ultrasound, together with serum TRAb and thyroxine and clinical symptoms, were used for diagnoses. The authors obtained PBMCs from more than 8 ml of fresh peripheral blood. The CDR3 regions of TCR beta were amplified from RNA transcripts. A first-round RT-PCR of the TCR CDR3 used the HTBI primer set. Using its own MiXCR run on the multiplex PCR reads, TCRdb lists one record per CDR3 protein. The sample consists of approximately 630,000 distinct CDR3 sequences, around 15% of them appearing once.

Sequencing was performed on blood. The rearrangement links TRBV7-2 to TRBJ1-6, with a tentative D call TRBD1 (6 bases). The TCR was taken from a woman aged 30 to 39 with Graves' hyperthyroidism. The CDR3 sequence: CASSLTRTGTPLHF. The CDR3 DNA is TGTGCCAGCAGCTTGACCCGAACAGGGACACCCCTCCACTTT.